Presented here are 29 T cell receptor beta chains from one specimen sequenced in a study of blood T cell dynamics during melanoma immunotherapy. Study results and limitations: Among sorted CD8+ subsets, immune-effector cells had the highest clonality and cell-free DNA similarity.

Time point indicated: week 3, after first cycle of checkpoint inhibitor. TIE cells were CD3+ CD4- CD8+ CD45RA- CD45RO-high CD27- CCR7- memory T cells. TCRdb keeps only in-frame clones here, not all; method: immunoSEQ multiplex PCR. The profile shows 750 to 1,000 clones, about three quarters of them singletons. Their cognate antigens are unknown. Material: CD8+ T cells from blood, obtained from a patient treated with checkpoint blockade. The source of these receptors is a human donor with melanoma.

The V call is TRBV10-3, the J call TRBJ2-7, with 9 bases identical to TRBD1. CDR3 length: 17 amino acids. With 0 bases clipped from V and 3 bases from J, the junction kept 9 bases outside the gene matches. The germline CDR1 and CDR2 sequences are ENHRY and SYGVKD. CDR3 in DNA: TGTGCCATCAGTGAGTCGACTCGGGACAGGGATGGCTACGAGCAGTACTTC. Translation gives CAISESTRDRDGYEQYF.

This clone turned up a few times. The V and J genes are TRBV9 and TRBJ2-7; 10 bases align to TRBD2. CDR1 and CDR2 (germline): SGDLS, YYNGEE. The CDR3 contains 15 residues. Trimming took 3 bases from V and 2 from J; bases not matched to a gene: 5. The DNA for the CDR3 is TGTGCCAGCAGCGCCGGGACTAGCGTCACCTACGAGCAGTACTTC. It codes for CASSAGTSVTYEQYF.

The V gene is TRBV25-1, the J gene TRBJ1-2; a weak D match, TRBD1 (5 bases). The V end was cut by 3 bases, the J end by 6 bases, with 8 bases between. The length of the CDR3 is 12 residues. Germline V CDR1 and CDR2: MGHDK, SYGVNS. CDR3 sequence: CASSDRVDGYTF. The CDR3 DNA sequence: TGTGCCAGCAGTGACAGGGTAGATGGCTACACCTTC.

The chain couples TRBV6-5 to TRBJ2-1, with 9 bases aligning to TRBD2. Germline lookup yields CDR1 MNHEY and CDR2 SVGAGI. V lost 6 bases, J lost 7 bases, and 7 bases stayed unmatched. The CDR3 is 14 residues long. Here the CDR3 reads CASSPGLARNEQFF. The CDR3 DNA reads TGTGCCAGCAGCCCAGGACTAGCGAGAAATGAGCAGTTCTTC.

The rearrangement joins TRBV27 to TRBJ2-7, with TRBD1 matching over 9 bases. The V gene's germline CDR1 is MNHEY and CDR2 SMNVEV (reference sequence). V shed 5 bases and J 3 bases; nucleotides not matched to a gene: 5. CDR3 length equals 14 residues. The CDR3 DNA follows: TGTGCCAGCAGTCCCGGACAGGGGTACTACGAGCAGTACTTC. Translation gives CASSPGQGYYEQYF.

This rearrangement joins TRBV30 to TRBJ2-1; D perhaps matches TRBD2 (5 bases). V was cut by 5 bases and J by 7 bases, with 12 bases left in between. Germline lookup yields CDR1 GTSNPN and CDR2 SVGIG (reference sequence). The CDR3 covers 12 residues. CDR3 residues: CAWSPEGNEQFF. The CDR3 DNA sequence: TGTGCCTGGTCCCCCGAGGGAAATGAGCAGTTCTTC.

This rearrangement joins TRBV19 to TRBJ2-7, with 9 bases matching TRBD2. V shed 10 bases and J 3 bases; nucleotides not matched to a gene: 10. This CDR3 has 14 residues. Germline CDR1 and CDR2: LNHDA and SQIVND (reference sequence). The CDR3 here is CATRSSGTDYEQYF. CDR3 sequence (DNA): TGTGCCACTCGTTCTAGCGGGACAGACTACGAGCAGTACTTC.

CDR3 region: CASSYTGPQETQYF. As DNA, the CDR3 is TGTGCCAGCAGTTATACAGGACCCCAAGAGACCCAGTACTTC. The chain carries TRBV6-6 and TRBJ2-5; weak D call: TRBD1 (5 bases). Trimming cost V 3 bases and J 1 base, with 9 bases left between them. The V gene's germline CDR1 is MNHNY and CDR2 SVGAGI (reference sequence). The CDR3 totals 14 residues.

This rearrangement joins TRBV5-1 to TRBJ2-2; no definite D call. Germline loops: CDR1 SGHRS, CDR2 YFSETQ. With 7 bases removed from V and 1 base from J, the gap between germline ends came to 2 bases. This CDR3 is 11 amino acids long. The CDR3 here is CASWNTGELFF. Written as DNA, the CDR3 is TGCGCCAGCTGGAACACCGGGGAGCTGTTTTTT.

This clone was detected only a few times. The chain uses TRBV4-3 and TRBJ1-2, with 8 bases that match TRBD1. The CDR3 is made up of 17 amino acids. J was trimmed by 4 bases and V by 1 base; bases with no gene match: 11. The germline V gene encodes CDR1 LGHNA and CDR2 YSLEER. The CDR3 DNA reads TGCGCCAGCAGCCAAGTGCTCAGCTCCGGACAGGGCTATGGCTACACCTTC. Protein: CASSQVLSSGQGYGYTF.

This chain joins TRBV7-5 and TRBJ2-7. TRBV7-5 counts as a pseudogene. This CDR3 is 15 amino acids long. CDR3 coding DNA: TGTGCCAGAAGCTTACTCTTTAGGTCCCACTACGAGCAGTACTTC. It codes for CARSLLFRSHYEQYF.

This chain links TRBV7-9 with TRBJ2-7; D is unresolved. The CDR3 runs 16 residues. Per the germline V gene, CDR1 is SEHNR and CDR2 is FQNEAQ (reference sequence). V lost 1 base and J 1 base, leaving 14 bases between the germline ends. CDR3 sequence: CASSLDDQPTSYEQYF. The CDR3 region has the DNA TGTGCCAGCAGCTTAGATGACCAACCAACGTCCTACGAGCAGTACTTC.

The V gene is TRBV2, the J gene TRBJ2-7, with TRBD2 matching over 11 bases. V lost 6 bases and J lost 2; bases outside the gene matches: 15. The CDR3 has 18 amino acids. CDR1 SNHLY and CDR2 FYNNEI come from the germline V gene. DNA for the CDR3: TGTGCCAGCAGCCCTATGGGGCTAACTAGCGGGAGAACCTACGAGCAGTACTTC. It encodes CASSPMGLTSGRTYEQYF.

V is TRBV10-1 and J is TRBJ2-3; D may be TRBD2 (5 bases). V was shortened by 3 bases and J by 8 bases, with 12 bases between the two germline ends. The CDR3 is 13 residues long. The germline gives CDR1 WNHNN, CDR2 SYGVQD (reference sequence). CDR3 DNA sequence: TGCGCCAGCAGTGAACTAGTCCTCAGTACGCAGTATTTT. This gives the protein CASSELVLSTQYF.

Relative to its sample, this clone is large (0.1 to 1%). The V call is TRBV2, the J call TRBJ2-5; TRBD2 aligns across 11 bases. V lost 6 bases to trimming and J lost 5 bases; unmatched junction nucleotides: 8. The CDR3 contains 15 residues. CDR1 is SNHLY, CDR2 FYNNEI, per germline. The CDR3 spells CASRGGLAGRETQYF. In nucleotides, the CDR3 is TGTGCCAGCAGGGGCGGACTAGCGGGTCGTGAGACCCAGTACTTC.

The chain couples TRBV7-9 to TRBJ2-1, with 14 bases fitting TRBD2. Germline V gene data show CDR1 as SEHNR and CDR2 as FQNEAQ (reference sequence). There are 18 residues in the CDR3. V trimming: 4 bases; J trimming: 4 bases; junction bases outside the gene matches: 9. CDR3 nucleotides: TGTGCCAGCAGCTCTATTGGGACTAGCGGGAGCTTATACAATGAGCAGTTCTTC. Translated, it gives CASSSIGTSGSLYNEQFF.

The chain joins TRBV6-5 to TRBJ2-7; TRBD1 might be the D (5 bases). This CDR3 has 11 residues. V gave up 6 bases and J gave up 5 bases, with 8 bases separating them. Germline CDR1 MNHEY, CDR2 SVGAGI. The CDR3 DNA is TGTGCCAGCAGCTCAGGGAACGAGCAGTACTTC. It yields the protein CASSSGNEQYF.

This clone has only a few counts. The V call is TRBV6-5, the J call TRBJ1-2; D uncertain. Per germline, CDR1 MNHEY and CDR2 SVGAGI. V lost 2 bases, J lost 4 bases, and 5 bases lay in between. The CDR3 covers 12 residues. In DNA form, the CDR3 reads TGTGCCAGCAGTTACGTCGGCTATGGCTACACCTTC. It translates to CASSYVGYGYTF.

The CDR3 reads CASSPHGWAQPDNSNQPQHF. CDR3 coding DNA: TGTGCCAGCAGCCCACACGGATGGGCACAACCCGATAATAGCAATCAGCCCCAGCATTTT. This sequence joins TRBV7-8 and TRBJ1-5; D ambiguous. The CDR3 totals 20 residues. CDR1 SGHVS and CDR2 FQNEAQ come from the germline V gene. With 5 bases removed from V and 0 bases from J, the gap between germline ends came to 26 bases.

The CDR3 bases are TGTGCCAGCAGTTCGACAGGGATGGGGACAGATACGCAGTATTTT. Translation gives CASSSTGMGTDTQYF. This sequence joins TRBV27 and TRBJ2-3; 7 bases fit TRBD1. This CDR3 comprises 15 residues. The germline V gene encodes CDR1 MNHEY and CDR2 SMNVEV (reference sequence). With V trimmed by 4 bases and J by 3 bases, 7 bases remained unmatched.

This clone was counted a few times. The chain carries TRBV4-1 and TRBJ2-7; no definite D call. V lost 0 bases, J lost 2 bases, and 14 bases lay in between. Germline V gives CDR1 MGHRA, CDR2 YSYEKL. The CDR3 covers 16 residues. CDR3 amino acids: CASSQDHVLGPYEQYF. CDR3 in DNA: TGCGCCAGCAGCCAAGATCACGTCTTAGGTCCCTACGAGCAGTACTTC.

This clone was observed a single time. The chain combines TRBV6-1 with TRBJ1-2; TRBD1 aligns across 9 bases. CDR3 size: 15 residues. Germline assignment: CDR1 MNHNS and CDR2 SASEGT. Trimming at V came to 5 bases and at J to 5 bases, leaving 9 bases not matched to a gene. This chain's CDR3 is CASSLGDRDWYGYTF. CDR3 in DNA: TGTGCCAGCAGTTTAGGGGACAGGGATTGGTATGGCTACACCTTC.

The chain links TRBV29-1 to TRBJ2-4; possibly TRBD1 for D (5 bases). CDR1 SQVTM and CDR2 ANQGSEA come from the germline V gene. This CDR3 spans 14 amino acids. V lost 4 bases and J lost 7, with 17 bases in between. This chain's CDR3 is CSVVGSQGDNIQYF. The CDR3 DNA reads TGCAGCGTTGTGGGGTCTCAGGGTGATAACATTCAGTACTTC.

This clone has more than one count but fewer than ten. CDR3 sequence: CASTMGLAGTDTQYF. CDR3 sequence (DNA): TGTGCCAGTACCATGGGGCTAGCGGGCACAGATACGCAGTATTTT. This chain links TRBV19 with TRBJ2-3; 7 nucleotides line up with TRBD2. Germline CDR1 and CDR2: LNHDA and SQIVND (reference sequence). The CDR3 totals 15 residues. Germline trimming cut 7 bases from V and 1 base from J; bases unmatched to any gene: 8.

The J gene is TRBJ2-7, the V gene TRBV19, with D possibly matching TRBD1 (8 bases). In germline, CDR1 is LNHDA, CDR2 SQIVND (reference sequence). The CDR3 sequence is 15 residues long. The V and J ends lost 2 bases and 5 bases respectively, with 16 bases between them. The CDR3 region is CASSISYRGGDEQYF. The CDR3 region has the DNA TGTGCCAGTAGTATAAGTTACAGGGGGGGCGACGAGCAGTACTTC.

The J gene is TRBJ2-1, the V gene TRBV29-1; 9 bases map to TRBD2. The V segment lost 7 bases and the J segment 8 bases; nucleotides outside the gene matches: 9. Germline V gives CDR1 SQVTM, CDR2 ANQGSEA. The CDR3 has 13 residues. CDR3 nucleotide sequence: TGCAGCGGCAGGACTAGCGCGCTAGATGAGCAGTTCTTC. Translated, it gives CSGRTSALDEQFF.

The rearrangement uses TRBV4-1 and TRBJ2-7, with TRBD1 as a possible D gene (5 bases). Looked up from germline, CDR1 is MGHRA and CDR2 is YSYEKL. V was pared by 0 bases and J by 6 bases, with 15 bases between. The CDR3 consists of 15 residues. CDR3 amino acids: CASSQDFQGLGEQYF. DNA for the CDR3: TGCGCCAGCAGCCAAGATTTTCAGGGTTTGGGCGAGCAGTACTTC.

The gene calls are TRBV28 and TRBJ2-7; TRBD1 matches at 9 bases. V was pared by 7 bases and J by 0 bases, with 7 bases of the junction left unmatched. This CDR3 region has 15 residues. CDR1 is MDHEN, CDR2 SYDVKM, per germline. CDR3 protein: CASTPGQGHSYEQYF. The DNA of the CDR3 is TGTGCCAGCACCCCGGGACAGGGCCACTCCTACGAGCAGTACTTC.

The chain has TRBV5-4 and TRBJ1-1; no reliable D call. The ends were cut back, 4 bases at V and 7 bases at J, with 23 bases in the middle. The germline gives CDR1 SGHNT, CDR2 YYREEE (reference sequence). The CDR3 has 16 amino acids. CDR3 in DNA: TGTGCCAGCAGCCAAGATCGGGCGGGCGAGTCGGGTGAAGCTTTCTTT. Encoded protein: CASSQDRAGESGEAFF.